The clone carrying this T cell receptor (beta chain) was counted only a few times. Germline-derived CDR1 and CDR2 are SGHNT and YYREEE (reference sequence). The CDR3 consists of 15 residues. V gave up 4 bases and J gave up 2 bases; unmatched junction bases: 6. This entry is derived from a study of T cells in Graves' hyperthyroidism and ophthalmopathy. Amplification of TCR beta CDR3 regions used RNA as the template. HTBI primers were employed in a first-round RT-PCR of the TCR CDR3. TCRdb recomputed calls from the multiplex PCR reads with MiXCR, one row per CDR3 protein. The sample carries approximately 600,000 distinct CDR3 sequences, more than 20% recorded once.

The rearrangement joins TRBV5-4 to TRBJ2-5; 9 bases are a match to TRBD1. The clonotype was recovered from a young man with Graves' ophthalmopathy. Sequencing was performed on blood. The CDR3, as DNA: TGTGCCAGCAGCCCTGGGACAGGGACACAAGAGACCCAGTACTTC. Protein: CASSPGTGTQETQYF.